A few counts support the clone carrying this T cell receptor (beta chain). Its antigen is undetermined. This sample is part of a study of beta chain features in type 1 diabetes. General study findings and limits: A moderate, significant TCRB CDR3 shortening appeared in type 1 diabetes across four CD4+ subsets. VDJ junctions from type 1 diabetes patients carried fewer insertions and larger deletions.

V was shortened by 6 bases and J by 0 bases, with 12 bases between the two germline ends. The CDR3 length is 14 residues. The germline V gene has CDR1 SGHTA and CDR2 FQGTGA. The sequenced template was cDNA made from the entire isolated RNA. Each sample of naive, central memory or regulatory T cells had, on average, about 3.57 million reads. Produced via immunoSEQ multiplex PCR; TCRdb's table is partial and in-frame only. This table holds over 120,000 clones, more than 9% found once. The source is a man between 18 and 35 years old in good health. Sample: naive CD4+ T cells from blood. The J gene is TRBJ2-7, the V gene TRBV7-3; D not resolved. The CDR3 DNA sequence: TGTGCCAGCAGTCAAGACGAGGTCTCCTACGAGCAGTACTTC. This gives the protein CASSQDEVSYEQYF.